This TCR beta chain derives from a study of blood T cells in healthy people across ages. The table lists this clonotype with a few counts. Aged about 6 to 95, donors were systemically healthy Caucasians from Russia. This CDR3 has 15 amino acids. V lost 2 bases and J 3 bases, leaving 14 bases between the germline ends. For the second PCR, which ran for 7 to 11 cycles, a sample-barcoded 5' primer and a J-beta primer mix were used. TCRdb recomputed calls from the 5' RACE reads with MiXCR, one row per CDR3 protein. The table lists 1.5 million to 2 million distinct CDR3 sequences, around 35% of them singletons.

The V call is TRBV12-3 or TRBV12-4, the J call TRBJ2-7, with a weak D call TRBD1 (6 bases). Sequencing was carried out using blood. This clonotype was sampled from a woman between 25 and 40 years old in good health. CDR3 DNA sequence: TGTGCCAGCAGTTTACGTGGGACACCAGTCTACGAGCAGTACTTC. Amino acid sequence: CASSLRGTPVYEQYF.